This T cell receptor beta chain emerged from a study of blood T cell repertoires in COVID-19. Overall study: Donors in the United States, Italy and Spain gave samples during acute or convalescent COVID-19. T cells, B-cell-depleted T cells, or PBMCs supplied cDNA or gDNA.

Trimming took off 0 bases at V and 4 bases at J, with 11 bases between the two ends. Germline CDR1 and CDR2: GTSNPN and SVGIG (reference sequence). This CDR3 is 14 amino acids long. The protocol was immunoSEQ multiplex PCR, while the TCRdb copy is restricted to in-frame clones and leaves out a portion. This table has 250,000 to 300,000 clones, 88% appearing once. The TCR originated in a young woman with acute or convalescent COVID-19. The sample taken for sequencing was peripheral blood. V is TRBV30 and J is TRBJ2-3; no clear D gene. CDR3 in amino acids: CAWSVNRIADTQYF. The CDR3 DNA reads TGTGCCTGGAGTGTCAATAGAATCGCAGATACGCAGTATTTT.